The rows below give T cell receptor beta chains drawn from one sample of a study of identifying expanded T cells in peripheral blood. The protocol was immunoSEQ multiplex PCR, while the TCRdb copy is restricted to in-frame clones and leaves out a portion. The sample consists of more than 50,000 clones, around 83% of them appearing once. The sequenced material came from blood. The source is a person aged 18 to 75 in good health. The CDR3 runs from the conserved cysteine through the conserved F or W. D genes are given only for firm matches. Rows give clone size only sometimes, using once, few, many, or a class for an expanded clone.

d_gene | j_gene | v_gene | abundance | CDR3aa | CDR3nt
TRBD2 | TRBJ2-3 | TRBV2 | few | CASSHLGTSGLTDTQYF | TGTGCCAGCAGTCACCTCGGGACTAGCGGGCTCACAGATACGCAGTATTTT
. | TRBJ1-2 | TRBV18 | . | CASADLPRGGGYTF | TGTGCCAGCGCAGACCTTCCACGGGGGGGAGGCTACACCTTC
. | TRBJ1-2 | TRBV10-2 | . | CASSEAAGAFNYGYTF | TGCGCCAGCAGTGAAGCCGCAGGGGCGTTTAACTATGGCTACACCTTC
. | TRBJ2-5 | TRBV5-5 | . | CASTLISQGTQYF | TGTGCCAGCACCCTTATCAGTCAAGGGACCCAGTACTTC
. | TRBJ1-2 | TRBV30 | once | CAWSPLGGSHYGYTF | TGTGCCTGGAGTCCCCTGGGCGGATCCCACTATGGCTACACCTTC
. | TRBJ1-1 | TRBV11-2 | . | CASSLGYGSVAFF | TGTGCCAGCAGCTTAGGGTACGGGAGTGTCGCTTTCTTT
. | TRBJ2-2 | TRBV5-1 | . | CASSRRPSNTGELFF | TGCGCCAGCAGCAGACGGCCCTCGAACACCGGGGAGCTGTTTTTT
. | TRBJ2-1 | TRBV11-3 | . | CASSLASEGEQFF | TGTGCCAGCAGCTTAGCCTCGGAGGGTGAGCAGTTCTTC
. | TRBJ2-7 | TRBV4-2 | . | CASSPDETGSRGEQYF | TGTGCCAGCAGCCCAGACGAAACAGGATCGCGTGGCGAGCAGTACTTC
. | TRBJ2-5 | TRBV7-5 | . | CARRLAWREWETQYF | TGTGCCAGAAGATTGGCGTGGAGGGAATGGGAGACCCAGTACTTC
. | TRBJ2-3 | TRBV7-9 | . | CASSPQGLTEVFF | TGTGCCAGCAGCCCCCAGGGGCTCACGGAGGTCTTTTTT
. | TRBJ1-3 | TRBV5-1 | . | CASSLGRRTGNTIYF | TGCGCCAGCAGCTTGGGGAGGAGAACTGGAAACACCATATATTTT
. | TRBJ2-5 | TRBV10-1 | . | CASSWGQETQYF | TGCGCCAGCAGTTGGGGGCAAGAGACCCAGTACTTC
TRBD2 | TRBJ2-3 | TRBV5-6 | . | CASSPERERTDTQYF | TGTGCCAGCAGCCCGGAGCGGGAGCGCACAGATACGCAGTATTTT
. | TRBJ1-4 | TRBV7-2 | . | CASSHSVGAQNEKLFF | TGTGCCAGCAGCCACAGCGTCGGGGCCCAAAATGAAAAACTGTTTTTT
. | TRBJ1-1 | TRBV7-9 | . | CASSPISTEAFF | TGTGCCAGCAGCCCTATTTCCACTGAAGCTTTCTTT
TRBD1 | TRBJ2-7 | TRBV5-6 | . | CASSTGLRGYEQYF | TGTGCCAGCAGCACTGGCCTCAGGGGGTACGAGCAGTACTTC
. | TRBJ1-5 | TRBV7-8 | once | CASSIGPEGNQPQHF | TGTGCCAGCAGCATTGGTCCGGAGGGCAATCAGCCCCAGCATTTT
. | TRBJ1-5 | TRBV7-8 | once | CASSLAQGSGNQPQHF | TGTGCCAGCAGCTTAGCACAGGGATCTGGCAATCAGCCCCAGCATTTT
. | TRBJ1-2 | TRBV5-6 | . | CASSFSPPNRVGGYTF | TGTGCCAGCAGCTTTTCCCCCCCCAACAGGGTAGGAGGCTACACCTTC
TRBD2 | TRBJ2-2 | TRBV30 | once | CACPARGDTGELFF | TGTGCCTGCCCCGCGCGGGGGGACACCGGGGAGCTGTTTTTT
. | TRBJ2-2 | TRBV5-4 | . | CASSSSGELFF | TGTGCCAGCAGCTCCTCGGGGGAGCTGTTTTTT
TRBD1 | TRBJ2-2 | TRBV7-9 | . | CASNTGQVDTGELFF | TGTGCCAGCAACACCGGACAGGTGGACACCGGGGAGCTGTTTTTT
TRBD1 | TRBJ2-7 | TRBV4-3 | . | CASSQATGASYEQYF | TGCGCCAGCAGCCAGGCGACAGGGGCGTCCTACGAGCAGTACTTC
TRBD2 | TRBJ2-7 | TRBV19 | once | CASSIAGTSGSYEQYF | TGTGCCAGTAGTATTGCAGGGACTAGCGGGAGCTACGAGCAGTACTTC
. | TRBJ2-7 | TRBV6-5 | . | CASSYRPGGNNYEQYF | TGTGCCAGCAGTTACAGGCCCGGCGGGAACAACTACGAGCAGTACTTC
. | TRBJ2-4 | TRBV7-9 | . | CASSLVRGVAKNIQYF | TGTGCCAGCAGCTTAGTTCGTGGAGTAGCCAAAAACATTCAGTACTTC
. | TRBJ1-6 | TRBV7-9 | . | CASSLMADSPLHF | TGTGCCAGCAGCTTAATGGCAGATTCACCCCTCCACTTT
. | TRBJ2-3 | TRBV27 | . | CASKVPTLDTQYF | TGTGCCAGCAAAGTTCCTACGTTAGATACGCAGTATTTT
TRBD1 | TRBJ1-2 | TRBV19 | . | CASSIATGYGYTF | TGTGCCAGTAGTATAGCGACAGGGTATGGCTACACCTTC
. | TRBJ1-2 | TRBV5-6 | . | CASSPGGYGYTF | TGTGCCAGCAGCCCGGGTGGCTATGGCTACACCTTC
. | TRBJ1-1 | TRBV6-6 | . | CASSYLGLNTEAFF | TGTGCCAGCAGTTACCTGGGTTTGAACACTGAAGCTTTCTTT
TRBD1 | TRBJ1-3 | TRBV9 | . | CASSAPKKGTGRTENSGNTIYF | TGTGCCAGCAGCGCCCCGAAAAAGGGGACAGGGAGAACAGAAAACTCTGGAAACACCATATATTTT
. | TRBJ1-2 | TRBV27 | . | CASSSPDSGEGYTF | TGTGCCAGCAGTTCCCCCGACAGTGGCGAGGGCTACACCTTC
TRBD1 | TRBJ2-1 | TRBV14 | once | CASSQARGLHEQFF | TGTGCCAGCAGCCAAGCAAGGGGGCTCCATGAGCAGTTCTTC
. | TRBJ1-5 | TRBV27 | . | CASSPGQGGNQPQHF | TGTGCCAGCAGCCCCGGGCAGGGTGGTAATCAGCCCCAGCATTTT
TRBD1 | TRBJ2-5 | TRBV5-4 | . | CASRDDRGRGETQYF | TGTGCCAGCAGGGACGACAGGGGGCGAGGGGAGACCCAGTACTTC
. | TRBJ1-4 | TRBV30 | few | CAWSFYGLDEKLFF | TGTGCCTGGAGTTTTTACGGGCTGGATGAAAAACTGTTTTTT
. | TRBJ1-2 | TRBV5-5 | . | CASSIEGGAANYGYTF | TGTGCCAGCAGCATCGAGGGTGGGGCCGCTAACTATGGCTACACCTTC
. | TRBJ2-2 | TRBV19 | . | CASTTGTGTGELFF | TGTGCCAGCACGACAGGGACTGGGACCGGGGAGCTGTTTTTT
. | TRBJ2-7 | TRBV2 | few | CASIPGVSSYEQYF | TGTGCCAGCATCCCAGGGGTCAGCTCCTACGAGCAGTACTTC
. | TRBJ2-7 | TRBV12-5 | . | CASGSGSYEQYF | TGTGCTAGTGGGTCAGGTTCCTACGAGCAGTACTTC
TRBD2 | TRBJ2-3 | TRBV10-1 | . | CASSRSGGTRDTQYF | TGCGCCAGCAGCCGTAGCGGGGGAACACGAGATACGCAGTATTTT
TRBD1 | TRBJ2-1 | TRBV11-3 | once | CASSLGGQGVYNEQFF | TGTGCCAGCAGCTTAGGCGGGCAGGGGGTCTACAATGAGCAGTTCTTC
TRBD1 | TRBJ1-6 | TRBV5-6 | . | CASSLGQGGYSPLHF | TGTGCCAGCAGCTTGGGGCAGGGGGGATATTCACCCCTCCACTTT
TRBD2 | TRBJ2-2 | TRBV5-4 | few | CASSLERGRTTGELFF | TGTGCCAGCAGCTTGGAGCGGGGGAGGACGACCGGGGAGCTGTTTTTT
. | TRBJ2-2 | TRBV9 | . | CASSARSYSGELFF | TGTGCCAGCAGCGCCAGATCGTACAGCGGGGAGCTGTTTTTT
. | TRBJ1-1 | TRBV2 | once | CASSVKITGYTEAFF | TGTGCCAGCAGCGTTAAAATTACAGGATACACTGAAGCTTTCTTT
. | TRBJ1-1 | TRBV7-3 | . | CASSLGWNTEAFF | TGTGCCAGCAGCTTAGGATGGAACACTGAAGCTTTCTTT
TRBD1 | TRBJ2-5 | TRBV6-6 | . | CASSYGTGAETQYF | TGTGCCAGCAGTTACGGGACAGGGGCAGAGACCCAGTACTTC
. | TRBJ1-1 | TRBV29-1 | . | CSVVVQMNTEAFF | TGCAGCGTTGTTGTACAGATGAACACTGAAGCTTTCTTT
. | TRBJ2-5 | TRBV5-1 | . | CASSLSPGGKTQYF | TGCGCCAGCAGCTTGTCGCCAGGGGGGAAGACCCAGTACTTC
. | TRBJ2-5 | TRBV18 | once | CASSDPTGQETQYF | TGTGCCAGCTCAGATCCAACGGGGCAAGAGACCCAGTACTTC
. | TRBJ1-2 | TRBV7-9 | . | CASSPGDIYSNYGYTF | TGTGCCAGCAGCCCGGGGGACATCTACTCTAACTATGGCTACACCTTC
. | TRBJ2-2 | TRBV7-2 | . | CASSYARTTTGELFF | TGTGCCAGCAGCTATGCGAGGACTACCACCGGGGAGCTGTTTTTT